Following are 14 T cell receptor beta chains from one sample sequenced in a study of blood T cell repertoires in COVID-19. Assay used: immunoSEQ multiplex PCR; TCRdb lists only in-frame clones, some missing. The table has 200,000 to 250,000 clones, around 84% seen once. The sequencing sample was made of peripheral blood. The receptors stem from a man aged 25 to 40 with active or convalescent COVID-19.

In DNA, the CDR3 is TGTGCCACCAGCAGAGATCGAGGTGGACACCTTAATGAAAAACTGTTTTTT. It translates to CATSRDRGGHLNEKLFF. V usage is TRBV15 and J usage is TRBJ1-4, with a weak D call TRBD1 (5 bases). Germline assignment: CDR1 LNHNV and CDR2 YYDKDF (reference sequence). V lost 0 bases, J lost 4 bases, and 15 bases lay in between. The CDR3 is 17 amino acids.

A note on this clone: The junction shows a germline mismatch at one end, possibly a read error. The gene calls are TRBV12-5 and TRBJ1-4, with D tentatively TRBD1 (6 bases). This CDR3 comprises 13 residues. CDR1 LGHNT and CDR2 FRNRAP come from the germline V gene. The DNA for the CDR3 is TGTGCTAGTGGTTTGGTACGGACTGGACAGCAACTTTTT. Its translation: CASGLVRTGQQLF.

This rearrangement joins TRBV6-8 to TRBJ1-4, with D perhaps TRBD1 (6 bases). Trimming removed 11 bases at V and 8 bases at J, with 21 bases between. The germline V gene encodes CDR1 MNHGY and CDR2 SAAAGT. The CDR3 loop spans 14 amino acids. For the CDR3, the DNA is TGTGCCCTCGAGAGCGGGGGCCCACACGAAAAACTGTTTTTT. Translation: CALESGGPHEKLFF.

The J gene is TRBJ1-1, the V gene TRBV15, with D unresolved. V lost 5 bases and J 4 bases, leaving 8 bases between the germline ends. In germline, CDR1 is LNHNV, CDR2 YYDKDF (reference sequence). The CDR3 runs 12 residues. The CDR3 nucleotides read TGTGCCACCAGCCCACTTGCCACTGAAGCTTTCTTT. Translating gives CATSPLATEAFF.

This rearrangement joins TRBV27 to TRBJ2-3; TRBD1 aligns across 8 bases. The CDR3 runs to 14 residues. Looked up from germline, CDR1 is MNHEY and CDR2 is SMNVEV (reference sequence). V was pared by 5 bases and J by 5 bases, with 6 bases of the junction left unmatched. In DNA, the CDR3 is TGTGCCAGCAGTCCGTACAGGGGGGAAGATACGCAGTATTTT. Translation gives CASSPYRGEDTQYF.

This chain uses TRBV7-9 with TRBJ1-1; D is unclear. CDR1 SEHNR and CDR2 FQNEAQ come from the germline V gene (reference sequence). The CDR3 covers 11 residues. Trimming stripped 8 bases from V and 10 bases from J, with 14 bases between. The CDR3 protein is CASASGEGAFF. CDR3 DNA: TGTGCCAGCGCCTCCGGTGAGGGAGCTTTCTTT.

V and J are TRBV18 and TRBJ2-2; a weak D match, TRBD1 (6 bases). Trimming stripped 5 bases from V and 13 bases from J, with 23 bases between. This CDR3 is 15 amino acids long. Germline values: CDR1 KGHSH, CDR2 LQKENI. CDR3 DNA sequence: TGTGCCAGCTCAAACCCGCTAAAGACAGGAGGCGGGCTGTTTTTT. Protein product: CASSNPLKTGGGLFF.

The chain recombines TRBV21-1 with TRBJ2-7; the DNA was not compared with TRBD2, the D call given in the table. TRBV21-1 is marked as a pseudogene. The CDR3 is 16 residues long. DNA for the CDR3: TGTGCCAGCAGCAAAAAGCTTACTAGCGGCTCCTACGAGCAGTACTTC. Protein sequence: CASSKKLTSGSYEQYF.

This rearrangement joins TRBV19 to TRBJ2-7; TRBD1 agrees at 7 bases. Trimming at V came to 3 bases and at J to 6 bases, leaving 8 bases not matched to a gene. CDR1 LNHDA and CDR2 SQIVND come from the germline V gene (reference sequence). There are 14 residues in the CDR3. CDR3: CASSIAGGGSEQYF. In nucleotides, the CDR3 is TGTGCCAGTAGTATTGCAGGGGGTGGGTCCGAGCAGTACTTC.

V gene TRBV7-3 combines with J gene TRBJ2-1; 8 bases line up with TRBD2. With 2 bases clipped from V and 5 bases from J, the junction kept 2 bases outside the gene matches. Germline V gene lookup returns CDR1 SGHTA and CDR2 FQGTGA. The CDR3 runs 14 residues. The CDR3 sequence is CASSLAGGHNEQFF. The CDR3 coding sequence is TGTGCCAGCAGCTTAGCGGGGGGACACAATGAGCAGTTCTTC.

This chain joins TRBV6-1 and TRBJ2-7; maybe TRBD1 (6 bases). The CDR3 spans 13 residues. The V end lost 0 bases, the J end lost 6 bases, and 9 bases lay between the germline ends. Germline CDR1 and CDR2: MNHNS and SASEGT. The CDR3 protein is CASSEAWGLEQYF. CDR3 DNA: TGTGCCAGCAGTGAAGCGTGGGGGCTCGAGCAGTACTTC.

This chain links TRBV29-1 with TRBJ1-2; D remains unclear. In germline, CDR1 is SQVTM, CDR2 ANQGSEA. This CDR3 comprises 15 residues. Between the trimmed V and J ends, which lost 7 bases and 0 bases, there was a span of 18 bases. DNA of the CDR3: TGCAGCGCGGACCCGGGGTCAGTAGCTAACTATGGCTACACCTTC. It encodes CSADPGSVANYGYTF.

V and J are TRBV7-3 and TRBJ2-7; a possible D gene is TRBD2 (6 bases). The CDR3 extends over 20 amino acids. Germline assignment: CDR1 SGHTA and CDR2 FQGTGA. V was pared by 5 bases and J by 6 bases, with 35 bases between. CDR3 amino acids: CASSLSPPSRERNPLGEQYF. DNA for the CDR3: TGTGCCAGCAGCCTAAGCCCCCCATCCCGGGAGCGGAACCCTCTGGGCGAGCAGTACTTC. The full variable domain, with the rest looked up from reference TRBV7-3 and TRBJ2-7, is GAGVSQTPSNKVTEKGKYVELRCDPISGHTALYWYRQSLGQGPEFLIYFQGTGAADDSGLPNDRFFAVRPEGSVSTLKIQRTERGDSAVYLCASSLSPPSRERNPLGEQYFGPGTRLTVT.

In this sample, this clone turned up once. The chain is built from TRBV6-5 and TRBJ2-7; no firm D call. The CDR3 covers 12 residues. Germline values: CDR1 MNHEY, CDR2 SVGAGI. V gave up 4 bases and J gave up 1 base, with 5 bases separating them. CDR3 sequence (DNA): TGTGCCAGCAGTTCCGTATCCTACGAGCAGTACTTC. Its translation is CASSSVSYEQYF.